This entry features one T cell receptor beta chain sequence. Its cognate antigen is unknown. The repertoire was sequenced with immunoSEQ multiplex PCR; TCRdb's copy has only in-frame clones and lacks some. Of some 350,000 clones detected, under 95% appear once; the ten largest clones hold 3.9%. This specimen comes from a study of Ad26.COV2.S vaccination and SARS-CoV-2 variants. General study points: From the TCR breadth and depth analyses, total T cell responses may have been underestimated.

V was trimmed by 8 bases and J by 10 bases, leaving 13 bases between them. Per germline, CDR1 MNHEY and CDR2 SVGAGI. The length of the CDR3 is 11 residues. This clonotype was sampled from a human donor who had recovered from COVID-19. Sequenced material: peripheral blood, taken after recovery from COVID-19. This sequence joins TRBV6-5 and TRBJ2-3; D might be TRBD2 (6 bases). The CDR3 region is CASFDRDSQYF. The CDR3 nucleotides read TGTGCCAGCTTTGACCGGGACTCGCAGTATTTT.